This is a list of T cell receptor beta chains from one sample in a study of blood T cell repertoires in COVID-19. The data were produced by immunoSEQ multiplex PCR, yet TCRdb's version contains in-frame clones alone and is incomplete. Of fewer than 120,000 clones detected, 88% appear once; the ten largest clones hold roughly 3.3%. Specimen: peripheral blood. These receptor sequences come from a woman aged 45-65 years with acute or convalescent COVID-19. The CDR3 runs from the conserved cysteine through the conserved F or W. A D gene is named only where the DNA matches it firmly. Size values are once, few and many counts, or a class for expanded clones, and some rows have none.

V,size,D,J,DNA,CDR3
TRBV3-1/TRBV3-2,NA,NA,TRBJ1-3,TGTGCCAGCAGCCCTCAAGGGGGATCCTCTGGAAACACCATATATTTT,CASSPQGGSSGNTIYF
TRBV2,NA,TRBD1,TRBJ1-3,TGTGCCAGCAGTGAACATACCAGGGGGTCTGGAAACACCATATATTTT,CASSEHTRGSGNTIYF
TRBV20-1,NA,TRBD1,TRBJ2-1,TGCAGTGCTAGTCTTTGGGACAGCTACAATGAGCAGTTCTTC,CSASLWDSYNEQFF
TRBV24-1,NA,NA,TRBJ2-3,TGTGCCACCAGTGATTTAGGAGGGCCCACAGATACGCAGTATTTT,CATSDLGGPTDTQYF
TRBV30,NA,NA,TRBJ1-6,TGTGCCTGGAGCTCCGGGAGGAATTCACCCCTCCACTTT,CAWSSGRNSPLHF
TRBV15,NA,NA,TRBJ2-3,TGTGCCACCAGCAGAGATTATGCAGGGAGCACAGATACGCAGTATTTT,CATSRDYAGSTDTQYF
TRBV10-1,NA,TRBD1,TRBJ1-2,TGCGCCAGCAGTGAGGGGACAGGGAGGACAAGTGGCTACACCTTC,CASSEGTGRTSGYTF
TRBV27,NA,NA,TRBJ1-5,TGTGCCAGCACCGGTAGCAATCAGCCCCAGCATTTT,CASTGSNQPQHF
TRBV28,NA,TRBD1,TRBJ1-1,TGTGCCAGCAGTTTAGGTGGGACAGGGGGCACTGAAGCTTTCTTT,CASSLGGTGGTEAFF
TRBV6-5,NA,TRBD2,TRBJ2-7,TGTGCCAGCAGGTTGGCTAGCGGGCCCTCCTACGAGCAGTACTTC,CASRLASGPSYEQYF
TRBV10-2,NA,NA,TRBJ1-1,TGCGCCAGCAGTGAGCCCACTTACGGGGTTACTCGGAACACTGAAGCTTTCTTT,CASSEPTYGVTRNTEAFF
TRBV2,NA,NA,TRBJ2-1,TGTGCCAGCAGTGCGTACAATGAGCAGTTCTTC,CASSAYNEQFF
TRBV7-9,NA,NA,TRBJ2-6,TGTGCCAGCAGCTCTCCGGGGGCTGGGGCCAACGTCCTGACTTTC,CASSSPGAGANVLTF
TRBV5-1,NA,TRBD1,TRBJ2-5,TGCGCCAGCAGCTTGTGGGGACAGACACAAGAGACCCAGTACTTC,CASSLWGQTQETQYF
TRBV6-5,NA,TRBD2,TRBJ2-1,TGTGCCAGCAGGCTGACTAGCGGCGACAATGAGCAGTTCTTC,CASRLTSGDNEQFF
TRBV4-2,NA,TRBD2,TRBJ2-3,TGTGCCAGCAGCCAGGGACTAGCGGGACGGGGAGATACGCAGTATTTT,CASSQGLAGRGDTQYF
TRBV27,NA,TRBD2,TRBJ2-5,TGTGCCAGCAGTTTAGGCCCCCTAGCGGGAACCGGGGAGACCCAGTACTTC,CASSLGPLAGTGETQYF
TRBV27,NA,TRBD2,TRBJ2-1,TGTGCCAGCAGTTTTGAGGGACTAGGCTCCTACAATGAGCAGTTCTTC,CASSFEGLGSYNEQFF
TRBV11-2,NA,NA,TRBJ1-1,TGTGCCAGCAGCTACAGGGATGACACTGAAGCTTTCTTT,CASSYRDDTEAFF
TRBV6-5,NA,NA,TRBJ1-1,TGTGCCAGCAGTACGACAGAGAACACTGAAGCTTTCTTT,CASSTTENTEAFF
TRBV19,NA,NA,TRBJ2-7,TGTGCCAGTCGGCTAGGCGGAAGGTACGAGCAGTACTTC,CASRLGGRYEQYF
TRBV19,NA,NA,TRBJ1-1,TGTGCCAGTAGTATTGAGGCAGGGCACCCTGAAGCTTTCTTT,CASSIEAGHPEAFF
TRBV30,NA,NA,TRBJ1-2,TGTGCCTGGAAAGGTCAGGGTATCTATGGCTACACCTTC,CAWKGQGIYGYTF
TRBV27,NA,NA,TRBJ1-3,TGTGCCAGCAGTTTAGGTCCGGGTACGTCTGGAAACACCATATATTTT,CASSLGPGTSGNTIYF
TRBV10-1,NA,NA,TRBJ2-1,TGCGCCAGCAGTGAGTCGTTGCGATTCGAGGGTCTTGGGCAGTTCTTC,CASSESLRFEGLGQFF
TRBV27,once,NA,TRBJ1-2,TGTGCCAGCAGTTCCAGAGGGGGTGGGGGGGTTGTGAATGACGGCTACACCTTC,CASSSRGGGGVVNDGYTF
TRBV3-1/TRBV3-2,NA,NA,TRBJ1-4,TGTGCCAGCAGCGCCTGGGGGGGGTCGAATGAAAAACTGTTTTTT,CASSAWGGSNEKLFF
TRBV19,NA,NA,TRBJ1-2,TGTGCCAGTAGTCCTTGGACCGGGACTTATGGCTACACCTTC,CASSPWTGTYGYTF
TRBV4-2,NA,TRBD2,TRBJ2-1,TGTGCCAGCAGCCGATGGACTAGCGGGAGAACCTCCTACAATGAGCAGTTCTTC,CASSRWTSGRTSYNEQFF
TRBV30,NA,NA,TRBJ1-5,TGTGCCTGGAGTGTAGACTCCACCAATCAGCCCCAGCATTTT,CAWSVDSTNQPQHF
TRBV19,NA,TRBD1,TRBJ1-4,TGTGCCAGTAGTAGACAGGGGACAGGAGATGAAAAACTGTTTTTT,CASSRQGTGDEKLFF
TRBV19,NA,NA,TRBJ1-5,TGTGCCAGTAGTTCCGCGGGTAGCAATCAGCCCCAGCATTTT,CASSSAGSNQPQHF
TRBV6-5,NA,TRBD2,TRBJ2-3,TGTGCCAGCAGTTACGGGGCCCTCGGGGGGGATACGCAGTATTTT,CASSYGALGGDTQYF
TRBV3-1/TRBV3-2,NA,TRBD1,TRBJ1-5,TGTGCCAGCAGTCGGGACAGGGTACAGCCCCAGCATTTT,CASSRDRVQPQHF
TRBV7-9,once,TRBD2,TRBJ2-7,TGTGCCAGCAGCTCACGACTAGCCGGGGGCTACGAGCAGTACTTC,CASSSRLAGGYEQYF
TRBV6-5,NA,NA,TRBJ1-2,TGTGCCACCGGGGTCTTGACCGGCTATGGCTACACCTTC,CATGVLTGYGYTF
TRBV24-1,NA,NA,TRBJ1-3,TGTGCCACCAGTGACGGGACTGCCTCTGGAAACACCATATATTTT,CATSDGTASGNTIYF
TRBV30,NA,NA,TRBJ1-5,TGTGCCTGGAGTGTAAGACAGAATCGCCAGCCCCAGCATTTT,CAWSVRQNRQPQHF
TRBV5-5,NA,NA,TRBJ1-5,TGTGCCAGCAGCAAAGACACAATCCGCAATCAGCCCCAGCATTTT,CASSKDTIRNQPQHF
TRBV29-1,once,NA,TRBJ1-5,TGCAGCGCGCGAAGGGACAAGGGATTCAATCAGCCCCAGCATTTT,CSARRDKGFNQPQHF
TRBV6-4,NA,NA,TRBJ2-3,TGTGCCAGCAGTGCCACGGCGGGCCCCCCTAATACGCAGTATTTT,CASSATAGPPNTQYF
TRBV29-1,NA,NA,TRBJ1-3,TGCAGCGTTGAGGGCGACCCAGGGCCTTCTGGAAACACCATATATTTT,CSVEGDPGPSGNTIYF
TRBV2,NA,TRBD1,TRBJ2-7,TGTGCCAGCAGCGATTTGACAGGGGGCAAATACGAGCAGTACTTC,CASSDLTGGKYEQYF
TRBV7-9,few,TRBD2,TRBJ2-1,TGTGCCAGCAGCCCGGTTCAGCGGGAGGCTTGGTTCTTC,CASSPVQREAWFF
TRBV4-1,NA,NA,TRBJ2-4,TGCGCCAGCAGCCAACCCGCACGCGGGTTAAACATTCAGTACTTC,CASSQPARGLNIQYF
TRBV3-1/TRBV3-2,NA,NA,TRBJ1-6,TGTGCCAGCAGCCAAGATTCACCCGGGGTCGGGAATTCACCCCTCCACTTT,CASSQDSPGVGNSPLHF
TRBV12-3/TRBV12-4,NA,NA,TRBJ1-1,TGTGCCAGCACCCGCGGGGGGGCTGAAGCTTTCTTT,CASTRGGAEAFF
TRBV6-5,NA,NA,TRBJ2-7,TGTGCCAGCAGCCACCTCTCGGAGGAGCAGTACTTC,CASSHLSEEQYF
TRBV12-3/TRBV12-4,few,NA,TRBJ1-1,TGTGCCAGCAGTTTTGGGCAGGGTGAAGCTTTCTTT,CASSFGQGEAFF
TRBV29-1,NA,NA,TRBJ1-1,TGCAGCGTTGAAGATCTCAGGGGCACTGAAGCTTTCTTT,CSVEDLRGTEAFF
TRBV6-5,NA,TRBD2,TRBJ2-1,TGTGCCAGCAGAGGGACTAGCCTTCGAGAGCAGTTCTTC,CASRGTSLREQFF
TRBV3-1/TRBV3-2,NA,NA,TRBJ1-5,TGTGCCAGCAGCCAAGAGAGCGGGTATAGCAATCAGCCCCAGCATTTT,CASSQESGYSNQPQHF
TRBV30,NA,TRBD2,TRBJ2-3,TGTGCCTCCGCGTTAGCGGGCCCCACAGATACGCAGTATTTT,CASALAGPTDTQYF